Reported below is one T cell receptor (beta chain). The antigen is not known. The sample belongs to a study of radiotherapy plus CTLA-4 blockade in lung cancer. In the study overall: In approximately 17% of patients, objective responses were seen; 30% to 35% had disease control. Study-wide results and limits: It was early blood T cell clone dynamics, with interferon-beta, that reportedly best predicted response. An expansion of tumor-derived TCR clones occurred in blood after radiotherapy plus ipilimumab.

Germline CDR1 reads SNHLY; CDR2 reads FYNNEI. V was pared by 6 bases and J by 2 bases, with 13 bases between. The CDR3 consists of 14 residues. Assay used: immunoSEQ multiplex PCR; TCRdb lists only in-frame clones, some missing. Among roughly 75,000 clones listed, roughly 80% were seen once. The sample here was peripheral blood, taken from a patient treated with radiotherapy plus ipilimumab. The chain couples TRBV2 to TRBJ1-1, with D uncertain. This receptor was taken from a human donor with non-small cell lung cancer who had stable disease on radiotherapy plus ipilimumab. The CDR3 loop is CASSLALVNTEAFF. The CDR3 nucleotides read TGTGCCAGCAGCCTCGCGTTAGTTAACACTGAAGCTTTCTTT.